Below, 3 T cell receptor beta chains from the same sample are listed, as sequenced in a study of blood T cell repertoires in COVID-19. Method: immunoSEQ multiplex PCR; TCRdb's copy keeps in-frame clones and lacks some. This sample carries roughly 280,000 clones, around nine tenths of them seen once, and the ten largest clones take roughly 5%. The specimen sequenced was peripheral blood. These receptors all come from a woman in her fifties or sixties with COVID-19, enrolled during active disease.

This clone showed up just a few times. The chain couples TRBV18 to TRBJ2-2; D perhaps matches TRBD1 (5 bases). The CDR3 is 13 residues long. The V end lost 6 bases, the J end lost 5 bases, and 10 bases lay between the germline ends. The germline gives CDR1 KGHSH, CDR2 LQKENI. The CDR3 coding sequence is TGTGCCAGCTCGCAACAGGAGACCGGGGAGCTGTTTTTT. Its translation is CASSQQETGELFF.

The chain is built from TRBV5-1 and TRBJ1-4; 7 bases align to TRBD1. The CDR3 covers 15 residues. After removal of 1 base from V and 3 bases from J, the junction contained 3 bases not matched to a gene. Per germline, CDR1 SGHRS and CDR2 YFSETQ. The CDR3 bases are TGCGCCAGCAGCTTGAGTCAGGGGGCTAATGAAAAACTGTTTTTT. The encoded protein is CASSLSQGANEKLFF.

J is TRBJ2-1 and V is TRBV7-2, with D perhaps TRBD2 (6 bases). This CDR3 contains 19 residues. CDR1 and CDR2 from the germline V gene are SGHTA and FQGNSA. V was trimmed by 2 bases and J by 0 bases, leaving 20 bases between them. The CDR3 protein is CASSLTGVTRLSSYNEQFF. CDR3 bases: TGTGCCAGCAGCTTAACGGGGGTAACGCGATTGAGCTCCTACAATGAGCAGTTCTTC.